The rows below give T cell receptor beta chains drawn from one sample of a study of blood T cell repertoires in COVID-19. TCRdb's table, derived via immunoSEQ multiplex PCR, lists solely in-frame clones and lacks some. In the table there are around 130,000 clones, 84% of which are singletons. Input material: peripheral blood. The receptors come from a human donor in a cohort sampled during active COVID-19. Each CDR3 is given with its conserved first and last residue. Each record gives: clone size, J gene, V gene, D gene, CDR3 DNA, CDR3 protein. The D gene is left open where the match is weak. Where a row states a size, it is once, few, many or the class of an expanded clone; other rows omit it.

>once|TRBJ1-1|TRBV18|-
TGTGCCAGCTCACCGCTCCCCGCGAGGGTGAGCCCGAACACTGAAGCTTTCTTT
CASSPLPARVSPNTEAFF
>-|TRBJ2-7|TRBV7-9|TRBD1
TGTGCCAGCAGCCACCGGGACAGACCCTACGAGCAGTACTTC
CASSHRDRPYEQYF
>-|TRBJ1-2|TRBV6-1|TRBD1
TGTGCCAGCAGTGAAGTGTTGGGGGACAGACTTAACTATGGCTACACCTTC
CASSEVLGDRLNYGYTF
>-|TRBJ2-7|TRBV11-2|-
TGTGCCAGCAGCTTAGGACCCTTTCTAGACGAGCAGTACTTC
CASSLGPFLDEQYF
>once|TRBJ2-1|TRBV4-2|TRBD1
TGTGCCAGCAGCCAAACAGGGGGGAGCTCCTACAATGAGCAGTTCTTC
CASSQTGGSSYNEQFF
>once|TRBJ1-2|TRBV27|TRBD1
TGTGCCAGCAGTTTATCGGTTGGACAGGGGGCCCTATATGGCTACACCTTC
CASSLSVGQGALYGYTF
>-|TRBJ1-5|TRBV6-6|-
TGTGCCAGCAGTTACTTTCGTCGCAGGGTTGGACAGCCCCAGCATTTT
CASSYFRRRVGQPQHF
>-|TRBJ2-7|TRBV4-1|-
TGCGCCAGCAGCCAGGCCGACAGGTCTACAAGTCGGTACTTC
CASSQADRSTSRYF
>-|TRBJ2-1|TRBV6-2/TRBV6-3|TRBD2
TGTGCCAGCAGTTACTCGGCCCAGGGACTAGCGGGGGGACCATACAATGAGCAGTTCTTC
CASSYSAQGLAGGPYNEQFF
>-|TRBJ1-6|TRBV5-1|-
TGCGCCAGCAGGCTGGAAGGGGCCAGCTATAATTCACCCCTCCACTTT
CASRLEGASYNSPLHF
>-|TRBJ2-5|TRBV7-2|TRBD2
TGTGCCAGCAGCTTCGGCGGGGGGAACCAAGAGACCCAGTACTTC
CASSFGGGNQETQYF
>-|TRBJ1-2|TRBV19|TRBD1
TGTGCCAGTAGTCTGAGACAGGGCGACTATGGCTACACCTTC
CASSLRQGDYGYTF
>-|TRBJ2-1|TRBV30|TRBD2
TGTGCCTGGAGTCCGCGGGGGGTCTACAATGAGCAGTTCTTC
CAWSPRGVYNEQFF
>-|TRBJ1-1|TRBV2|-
TGTGCCAGCAGCTACGAAATGAACACTGAAGCTTTCTTT
CASSYEMNTEAFF
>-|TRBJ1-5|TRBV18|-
TGTGCCAGCTCACCGAAGTGGGGGGATCAGCCCCAGCATTTT
CASSPKWGDQPQHF
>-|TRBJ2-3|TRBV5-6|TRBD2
TGTGCCAGCAGCTTGACCGGGACTAGTCTCGATACAGATACGCAGTATTTT
CASSLTGTSLDTDTQYF
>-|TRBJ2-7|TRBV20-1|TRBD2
TGCAGTGCTAGTACCAGCGGGGGGCCCCACGAGCAGTACTTC
CSASTSGGPHEQYF
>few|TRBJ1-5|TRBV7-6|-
TGTGCCAGCAGCAGGGGCAACGGGAGGGTTAATCAGCCCCAGCATTTT
CASSRGNGRVNQPQHF
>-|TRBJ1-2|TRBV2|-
TGTGCCACCGACGGGGCTAACTATGGCTACACCTTC
CATDGANYGYTF
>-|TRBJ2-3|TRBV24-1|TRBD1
TGTGCCACCAGTGACCGGACAGGGGGCGCTTTTAGGACAGATACGCAGTATTTT
CATSDRTGGAFRTDTQYF
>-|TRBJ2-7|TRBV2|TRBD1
TGTGCCAGCAGCGACAGGGGGCTCTACGAGCAGTACTTC
CASSDRGLYEQYF
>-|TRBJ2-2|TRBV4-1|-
TGCGCCAGCAGCCACCCAGGCAGGGCGAACACCGGGGAGCTGTTTTTT
CASSHPGRANTGELFF
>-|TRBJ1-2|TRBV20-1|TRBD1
TGCAGTGCTAGTCCACAGGGGGCTGGCTACACCTTC
CSASPQGAGYTF
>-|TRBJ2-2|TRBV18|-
TGTGCCAGCTCACCGGGCAGGGGATACACCGGGGAGCTGTTTTTT
CASSPGRGYTGELFF
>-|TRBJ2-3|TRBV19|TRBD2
TGTGCCACCTCGATTCTAGCGGGGGGGCGGAGTACGCAGTATTTT
CATSILAGGRSTQYF
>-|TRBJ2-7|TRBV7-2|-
TGTGCCAGCAGCTTAGGAGGTTTCTGGTACGAGCAGTACTTC
CASSLGGFWYEQYF
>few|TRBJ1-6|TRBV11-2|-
TGTGCCAGCAGCTTAGACGCAGGGTCGGACTCACCCCTCCACTTT
CASSLDAGSDSPLHF
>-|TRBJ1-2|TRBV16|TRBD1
TGTGCCAGCAGCCTAATGACAGGGCCCTCCGGTGGCTACACCTTC
CASSLMTGPSGGYTF
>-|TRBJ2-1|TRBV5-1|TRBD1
TGCGCCAGCAGCTTGTCTGGACAGGGGTACAATGAGCAGTTCTTC
CASSLSGQGYNEQFF
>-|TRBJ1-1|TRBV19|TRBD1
TGTGCCAGTAGTATAGGCACGACAGGGGTTGAAGCTTTCTTT
CASSIGTTGVEAFF
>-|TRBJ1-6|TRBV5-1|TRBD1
TGCGCCAGCAGCTTGAGGACAGGGGTAGACAATTCACCCCTCCACTTT
CASSLRTGVDNSPLHF
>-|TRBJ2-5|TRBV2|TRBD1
TGTGCCAGCTCAGGGGGAAAAGAGACCCAGTACTTC
CASSGGKETQYF
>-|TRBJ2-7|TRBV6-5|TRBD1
TGTGCCAGCGGGGGCGGGACAGGGTACTACGAGCAGTACTTC
CASGGGTGYYEQYF
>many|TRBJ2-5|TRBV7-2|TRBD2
TGTGCCAGCAGCCCGACCGGACTAGCGCTTCAAGAGACCCAGTACTTC
CASSPTGLALQETQYF
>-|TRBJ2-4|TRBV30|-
TGTGCCGGAGGGGGGGATGAAAACATTCAGTACTTC
CAGGGDENIQYF
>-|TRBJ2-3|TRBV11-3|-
TGTGCCAGCAGCTTAGGAGAGCCAGATACGCAGTATTTT
CASSLGEPDTQYF
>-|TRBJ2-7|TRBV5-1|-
TGCGCCAGCAGCTACTCGGAGAAGAACGAGCAGTACTTC
CASSYSEKNEQYF
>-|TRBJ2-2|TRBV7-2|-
TGTGCCAGCAGCTTACGCAGGGATGGTCCCGGGGAGCTGTTTTTT
CASSLRRDGPGELFF
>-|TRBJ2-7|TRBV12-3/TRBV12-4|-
TGTGCCAGCAGTTTAGGCGCCTACCGCGAGCAGTACTTC
CASSLGAYREQYF
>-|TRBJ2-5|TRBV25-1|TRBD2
TGTGCCAGCAGTGAATTCTCGCATGCGGGGGGATCACAAGAGACCCAGTACTTC
CASSEFSHAGGSQETQYF
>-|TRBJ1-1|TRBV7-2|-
TGTGCCAGCAGCTTAGATTGGACAGTGAACACTGAAGCTTTCTTT
CASSLDWTVNTEAFF
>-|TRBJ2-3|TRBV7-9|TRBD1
TGTGCCAGCAGCCCGCAGACAGGGTCAGATACGCAGTATTTT
CASSPQTGSDTQYF
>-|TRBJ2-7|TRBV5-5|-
TGTGCCAGCAGCTTGGGGGGCAGGTCCTACGAGCAGTACTTC
CASSLGGRSYEQYF
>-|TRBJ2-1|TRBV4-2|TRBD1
TGTGCCAGCAGCCCAGATGGGACAGGGGGCTACAATGAGCAGTTCTTC
CASSPDGTGGYNEQFF
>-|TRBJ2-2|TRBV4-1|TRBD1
TGCGCCAGCAGCCAGAGGGACAGGGGGGCCGGGGAGCTGTTTTTT
CASSQRDRGAGELFF
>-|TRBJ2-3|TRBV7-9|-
TGTGCCAGCAGCTTAGAGGGGCTAACAGATACGCAGTATTTT
CASSLEGLTDTQYF
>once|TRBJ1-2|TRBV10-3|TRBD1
TGTGCCATCAGTATGGACAGGGTTAATGGCTACACCTTC
CAISMDRVNGYTF
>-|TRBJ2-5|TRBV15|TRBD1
TGTGCCACCAGCAGTGGACAGGGGGGAGAGCAAGAGACCCAGTACTTC
CATSSGQGGEQETQYF
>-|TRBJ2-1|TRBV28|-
TGTGCCAGCACCCGAAGGGGACACCGAACCGATGAGCAGTTCTTC
CASTRRGHRTDEQFF
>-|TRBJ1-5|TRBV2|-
TGTGCCAGCAGTGACGGCAGGGCCCGGCAGCCCCAGCATTTT
CASSDGRARQPQHF
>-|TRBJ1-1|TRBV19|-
TGTGCCAGTAGATACAGGCCGAACACTGAAGCTTTCTTT
CASRYRPNTEAFF
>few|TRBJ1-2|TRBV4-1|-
TGCGCCAGCAGCCACTTCGACACAAACTATGGCTACACCTTC
CASSHFDTNYGYTF
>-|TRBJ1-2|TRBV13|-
TGTGCCAGCAGCTTATTCGCCGTGCGGGGGGCGAGTGGCTACACCTTC
CASSLFAVRGASGYTF
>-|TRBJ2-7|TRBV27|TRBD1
TGTGCCACCAAGGGACAGGGGGGCTACGAGCAGTACTTC
CATKGQGGYEQYF
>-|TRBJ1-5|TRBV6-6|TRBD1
TGTGCCAGCAGTCCGGGACAGGGCAATCAGCCCCAGCATTTT
CASSPGQGNQPQHF
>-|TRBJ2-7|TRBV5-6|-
TGTGCCAGCAGCGGCGGGACAGTCCTCTACGAGCAGTACTTC
CASSGGTVLYEQYF
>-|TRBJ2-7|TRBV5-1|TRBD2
TGCGCCAGCAACCCCGGGACTAGCTCCTACGAGCAGTACTTC
CASNPGTSSYEQYF
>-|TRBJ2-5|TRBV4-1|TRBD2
TGCGCCAGCAGCCAAGATCTGACTAGCGGGGGGGAACGTCGGGAGACCCAGTACTTC
CASSQDLTSGGERRETQYF
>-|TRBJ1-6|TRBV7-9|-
TGTGCCAGCAGCCCCCGGACAGTATCACCCCTCCACTTT
CASSPRTVSPLHF
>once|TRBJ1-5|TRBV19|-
TGTGCCAGAGCTCCGGGTCCCGAGTCACATCAGCCCCAGCATTTT
CARAPGPESHQPQHF